This TCR beta chain originates from a study of T cell responses to AZD1222 COVID-19 vaccine. TCRdb's copy holds only in-frame clones and misses some; the assay was immunoSEQ multiplex PCR. The sample carries around 140,000 clones, 91% recorded once. Study-wide results and caveats: Regions left unmutated in variants are reportedly the target of nearly half of spike-specific TCRs. Possibly, clonal diversity was underestimated; donors were largely white British and included more females.

The table lists this clone with a count of one. The antigen remains undetermined. The CDR3 runs to 15 residues. The germline gives CDR1 MNHEY, CDR2 SMNVEV (reference sequence). V trimming: 2 bases; J trimming: 8 bases; junction bases outside the gene matches: 9. The chain combines TRBV27 with TRBJ1-2; 9 positions agree with TRBD1. This clonotype originated in an adult who received the MenACWY meningococcal vaccine as a control. Source: peripheral blood, taken 28 days after the second dose of the MenACWY control vaccine. CDR3 protein: CASSLTGQGIKGYTF. The CDR3 coding sequence is TGTGCCAGCAGTTTAACGGGACAGGGAATTAAAGGCTACACCTTC.